Listed below are T cell receptor beta chains from one sample, sequenced in a study of shared clonotypes between healthy human individuals. Sequencing used immunoSEQ multiplex PCR; TCRdb keeps in-frame clones, though not all of them. Altogether about 730,000 clones are present, around 77% being singletons, with the ten largest covering less than 2%. The sample was memory CD4+ T cells sorted from blood. The receptors here all came from a woman between 25 and 40 years old in good health. The CDR3 runs from the conserved cysteine through the conserved F or W. D genes are given only for firm matches. Where a row states a size, it is once, few, many or the class of an expanded clone; other rows omit it.

>.|TRBJ1-2|many|TRBV2
CASSGRGEVNYGYTF
TGTGCCAGCAGCGGGAGAGGGGAGGTTAACTATGGCTACACCTTC
>.|TRBJ2-1|.|TRBV20-1
CSARDFNEQFF
TGCAGTGCTAGAGATTTTAACGAGCAGTTCTTC
>.|TRBJ2-3|.|TRBV19
CASSGLSADTQYF
TGTGCCAGTAGTGGGCTGAGTGCTGATACGCAGTATTTT
>.|TRBJ2-1|.|TRBV11-2
CASHTRADEQFF
TGTGCCAGCCACACTCGGGCGGATGAGCAGTTCTTC
>TRBD2|TRBJ2-2|.|TRBV5-4
CASSQELAVNTGELFF
TGTGCCAGCAGCCAGGAGCTAGCGGTAAACACCGGGGAGCTGTTTTTT
>.|TRBJ1-2|.|TRBV4-1
CASSQAGVNYGYTF
TGCGCCAGCAGCCAAGCAGGGGTTAACTATGGCTACACCTTC
>TRBD1|TRBJ1-6|once|TRBV5-4
CASSRGQGANSPLHF
TGTGCCAGCAGCCGGGGACAGGGCGCCAATTCACCCCTCCACTTT
>.|TRBJ2-3|.|TRBV2
CASSEAQDRLRDTQYF
TGTGCCAGCAGTGAAGCGCAGGACCGGCTGCGAGATACGCAGTATTTT
>.|TRBJ2-6|.|TRBV4-1
CASSQGWGANVLTF
TGCGCCAGCAGCCAAGGGTGGGGGGCCAACGTCCTGACTTTC
>.|TRBJ2-2|.|TRBV27
CASRWMDSTGELFF
TGTGCCAGCAGATGGATGGACAGTACCGGGGAGCTGTTTTTT
>TRBD2|TRBJ2-1|once|TRBV27
CASSLLRTSANNEQFF
TGTGCCAGCAGTTTATTGAGGACTAGCGCAAACAATGAGCAGTTCTTC
>.|TRBJ2-1|.|TRBV5-1
CASSSSGNRHNEQFF
TGCGCCAGCAGCTCCTCGGGCAACCGCCACAATGAGCAGTTCTTC
>TRBD1|TRBJ2-7|.|TRBV4-2
CASSQAGTGGLEQYF
TGTGCCAGCAGCCAAGCCGGGACAGGGGGCCTCGAGCAGTACTTC
>TRBD1|TRBJ1-5|.|TRBV27
CASSLRGTVNQPQHF
TGTGCCAGCAGTCTTCGTGGGACAGTCAATCAGCCCCAGCATTTT
>.|TRBJ2-7|.|TRBV2
CASSMTGAYEQYF
TGTGCCAGCAGCATGACAGGAGCGTACGAGCAGTACTTC
>.|TRBJ2-3|.|TRBV12-5
CASGLETDTQYF
TGTGCTAGTGGCTTAGAGACAGATACGCAGTATTTT
>TRBD1|TRBJ2-7|.|TRBV5-1
CASSLEGQGFYEQYF
TGCGCCAGCAGCTTGGAGGGACAGGGGTTCTACGAGCAGTACTTC
>.|TRBJ1-1|many|TRBV2
CASGRTNTEAFF
TGTGCCAGCGGGAGGACGAACACTGAAGCTTTCTTT